This T cell receptor (beta chain) stems from a study of T cells in Graves' hyperthyroidism and ophthalmopathy. Germline loops: CDR1 SGHRS, CDR2 YFSETQ. There are 19 residues in the CDR3. Diagnostic decisions used clinical symptoms, serum thyroxine and TRAb, thyroid ultrasound and orbital computed tomography. As for this clonotype: Germline and junction disagree at one end, which may indicate a read error.

Using RNA transcripts as the source, TCR beta CDR3 regions were amplified. When the TCR CDR3 underwent first-round RT-PCR, the HTBI primer set was used. TCRdb re-derived calls from the multiplex PCR reads in MiXCR, one entry per CDR3 protein. The repertoire holds roughly 38,000 distinct CDR3 sequences, with around 48% as singletons. This sequence joins TRBV5-1 and TRBJ2-7; D is perhaps TRBD1 (6 bases). Material: blood. The source is a woman between 45 and 60 years old with Graves' hyperthyroidism that later progressed to Graves' ophthalmopathy. The CDR3 DNA is TGCGCCAGCAGCCTGCGTCCTTCTAAAGGGGGTTACCCCTCCCACGAGCAGTACTTC. This sequence encodes CASSLRPSKGGYPSHEQYF.